A single sample is the source of the 10 T cell receptor beta chains below, sequenced in a study of OX40 agonist ivuxolimab in advanced cancers. The data were produced by immunoSEQ multiplex PCR, yet TCRdb's version contains in-frame clones alone and is incomplete. The top ten clones hold around 0.33% of a sample with 65,000 to 80,000 clones, about 90% of them seen once. This specimen consisted of CD4+ or CD8+ T cells sorted from blood, obtained in a trial of the OX40 agonist ivuxolimab. Receptors were obtained from an adult with an advanced solid tumor such as melanoma, head and neck, liver or kidney cancer.

The CDR3: CASSIDLGTQSTYNEQFF. The CDR3 region has the DNA TGTGCCAGTAGTATAGATTTAGGGACACAAAGTACCTACAATGAGCAGTTCTTC. The chain has TRBV19 and TRBJ2-1; D perhaps matches TRBD1 (6 bases). Per germline, CDR1 LNHDA and CDR2 SQIVND (reference sequence). This CDR3 is built from 18 residues. V lost 0 bases to trimming and J lost 2 bases, with 17 bases between them.

This rearrangement joins TRBV6-5 to TRBJ2-7; D call uncertain. Germline CDR1 and CDR2: MNHEY and SVGAGI. V lost 5 bases and J 3 bases, leaving 14 bases between the germline ends. This CDR3 spans 14 amino acids. The CDR3 sequence: CASSPGPASYEQYF. In nucleotides, the CDR3 is TGTGCCAGCAGTCCTGGGCCCGCCAGCTACGAGCAGTACTTC.

The CDR3, as DNA: TGCGCCAGCAGCTTCTCCGGGGACTCCAACACCGGGGAGCTGTTTTTT. Translated, it gives CASSFSGDSNTGELFF. The rearrangement joins TRBV5-1 to TRBJ2-2; D might be TRBD2 (6 bases). Deletions cut 2 bases from V and 2 bases from J, with 13 bases between. This CDR3 is built from 16 residues. Per the germline V gene, CDR1 is SGHRS and CDR2 is YFSETQ.

The chain joins TRBV2 to TRBJ1-2, with D possibly matching TRBD1 (6 bases). V lost 0 bases, J lost 5 bases, and 10 bases lay in between. From germline, CDR1 is SNHLY and CDR2 FYNNEI. CDR3 length equals 14 residues. CDR3 nucleotides: TGTGCCAGCAGTGAAGCTGGGACAAATTATGGCTACACCTTC. Its translation: CASSEAGTNYGYTF. Complete variable domain (other parts from reference TRBV2 and TRBJ1-2): EPEVTQTPSHQVTQMGQEVILRCVPISNHLYFYWYRQILGQKVEFLVSFYNNEISEKSEIFDDQFSVERPDGSNFTLKIRSTKLEDSAMYFCASSEAGTNYGYTFGSGTRLTVV.

As to this clone: Other DNA sequences from this sample encode an identical CDR3 as well. V gene TRBV6-5 combines with J gene TRBJ2-7; D is unresolved. V was cut by 4 bases and J by 4 bases, with 5 bases left in between. Germline loops: CDR1 MNHEY, CDR2 SVGAGI. The CDR3 is made up of 11 amino acids. The CDR3 nucleotides read TGTGCCAGCAGTTCCCTTTACGAGCAGTACTTC. Translating it yields CASSSLYEQYF.

This sequence joins TRBV18 and TRBJ2-1, with D perhaps TRBD1 or TRBD2 (5 bases each). V dropped 4 bases and J dropped 0 bases, with 13 bases sitting between them. CDR1 and CDR2 (germline): KGHSH, LQKENI. CDR3 size: 16 residues. The CDR3 spells CASSQLGPPSYNEQFF. The CDR3 bases are TGTGCCAGCTCACAGCTGGGACCCCCCTCCTACAATGAGCAGTTCTTC.

This clone was seen just once. The chain joins TRBV9 to TRBJ2-1; 10 nucleotides match TRBD2. Germline CDR1 is SGDLS and CDR2 is YYNGEE. The junction had 2 bases not matched to a gene; V was cut back by 0 bases and J by 5 bases. This CDR3 has 15 residues. The DNA for the CDR3 is TGTGCCAGCAGCGTAGGGACTAGCGGCCACAATGAGCAGTTCTTC. This translates into CASSVGTSGHNEQFF.

The chain links TRBV10-3 to TRBJ2-6; TRBD1 matches at 10 bases. Unmatched junction bases numbered 3, after V lost 1 base and J lost 0 bases. This CDR3 contains 18 residues. Germline CDR1 ENHRY, CDR2 SYGVKD. CDR3 DNA: TGTGCCATCAGTGAGTACGGGACAGGGGCCTCTGGGGCCAACGTCCTGACTTTC. Translating gives CAISEYGTGASGANVLTF.

V usage is TRBV19 and J usage is TRBJ2-1; D not resolved. Looked up from germline, CDR1 is LNHDA and CDR2 is SQIVND (reference sequence). Trimming pared 3 bases from V and 3 bases from J, leaving 12 bases between. The CDR3 is 15 residues long. CDR3 sequence: CASSIEADLYNEQFF. CDR3 nucleotides: TGTGCCAGTAGTATTGAGGCAGATCTCTACAATGAGCAGTTCTTC. Complete variable domain (other parts from reference TRBV19 and TRBJ2-1): DGGITQSPKYLFRKEGQNVTLSCEQNLNHDAMYWYRQDPGQGLRLIYYSQIVNDFQKGDIAEGYSVSREKKESFPLTVTSAQKNPTAFYLCASSIEADLYNEQFFGPGTRLTVL.

The V and J genes are TRBV5-1 and TRBJ1-4; 7 nucleotides align to TRBD1. V dropped 4 bases and J dropped 0; count of bases not matched to a gene: 3. Germline CDR1 is SGHRS and CDR2 is YFSETQ. This CDR3 region has 15 residues. The CDR3 region has the DNA TGCGCCAGCAGCCTCACAGGGGCAACTAATGAAAAACTGTTTTTT. This gives the protein CASSLTGATNEKLFF.